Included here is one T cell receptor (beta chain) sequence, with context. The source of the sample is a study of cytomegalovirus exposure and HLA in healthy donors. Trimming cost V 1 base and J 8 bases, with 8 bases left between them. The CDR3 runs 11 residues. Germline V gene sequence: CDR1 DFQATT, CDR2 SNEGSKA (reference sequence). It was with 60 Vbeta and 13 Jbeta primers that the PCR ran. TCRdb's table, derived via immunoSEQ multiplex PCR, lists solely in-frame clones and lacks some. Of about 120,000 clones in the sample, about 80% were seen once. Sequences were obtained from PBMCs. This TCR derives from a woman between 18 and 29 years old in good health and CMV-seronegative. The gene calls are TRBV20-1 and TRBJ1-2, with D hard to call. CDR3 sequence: CSARVLAGYTF. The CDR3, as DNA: TGCAGTGCTAGAGTTCTGGCAGGCTACACCTTC.